One TCR beta chain is described in this entry. What it recognizes is unknown. The data stem from a study of graft-versus-host responses after intestinal transplantation. Study background: Transplant recipients had multivisceral, liver-intestinal, or isolated intestinal grafts. Every recipient underwent anti-thymocyte globulin induction, then tacrolimus and steroids for two to four years.

The CDR3 covers 13 residues. Deletions cut 4 bases from V and 3 bases from J, with 9 bases between. Germline V gives CDR1 SNHLY, CDR2 FYNNEI. General study findings and limits: Within allografts, high graft-versus-host to host-versus-graft clonal ratios were seen among patients with graft-donor T cell macrochimerism. Ileal or blood samples showed some GvH clones first, and such clones were also found in recipient marrow.

Sequencing was performed with immunoSEQ multiplex PCR; in TCRdb, only in-frame clones are kept and a portion is missing. The repertoire consists of about 120,000 clones, with 75% to 95% occurring once and the leading ten covering 0.18%. V gene TRBV2 combines with J gene TRBJ1-2; weak D call: TRBD1 (6 bases). This sequence originates from a human donor who received an intestinal transplant. The sample consisted of unstimulated CD4+ T cells sorted from spleen or lymph node cells, taken before intestinal transplant. CDR3 coding DNA: TGTGCCAGCAGTGCCACAGGGTACTATGGCTACACCTTC. This gives the protein CASSATGYYGYTF.